The following is a T cell receptor (beta chain) sequence with its context. The CDR3 totals 13 residues. Germline V CDR1 and CDR2: DFQATT, SNEGSKA (reference sequence). Deletions cut 3 bases from V and 5 bases from J, with 10 bases between. The RNA input was about 0.45 to 1 ug, and it was reverse transcribed with random hexamers. Across 54 Vbeta and 13 Jbeta, immunoSEQ multiplex PCR amplified TCR beta CDR3. MiXCR, run by TCRdb on the immunoSEQ multiplex PCR reads, gives a single entry per CDR3 protein. The sample lists 150,000 to 200,000 distinct CDR3 sequences; 90% to 95% were seen once. The data are from a study of CD8 T cells in Susac syndrome.

The sample comprised CD4+ T cells from PBMCs. This TCR was recovered from a human donor in good health. The rearrangement joins TRBV20-1 to TRBJ1-4; the D is unclear. The CDR3 region has the DNA TGCAGTGCTAGTGAAAGGCTGAATGAAAAACTGTTTTTT. Translation gives CSASERLNEKLFF.